Sequencing of this T cell receptor beta chain was carried out in a study of CD8 T cells in Susac syndrome (dated by TCRdb to between 2017 and 2020). At the level of the whole study: The study used repertoire sequencing to test whether antigen drove CD8+ T cell activation and differentiation in Susac syndrome. Clonality of the CD8+ T cell repertoire was compared between over 10 healthy donors, approximately 14 Susac syndrome patients and 15 or so multiple sclerosis patients.

Of note for this clonotype: The target of this receptor is not known. Within one base of it there is no much larger clone, and no base qualities were kept.

RNA was extracted using the RNeasy kit, and roughly 0.5 to 1 ug of the RNA was reverse transcribed with random hexamers. The immunoSEQ multiplex PCR assay, which covers 54 Vbeta and 13 Jbeta segments, was used to amplify TCR beta CDR3 regions. Bias from PCR amplification was corrected by using a synthetic template baseline for primer optimization and for computational correction. In the paper's pipeline: Reads were annotated to V, D and J genes according to IMGT and were analyzed with immunoSEQ Analyzer, with only productive sequences retained. To calculate clonality, Shannon entropy was normalized by log2 of the number of productive unique sequences and then subtracted from one. Public and private clones were assessed among the 100 most prevalent clones of each patient and control. Clones were defined as Susac-specific if absent from the healthy and MS cohorts, from more than 900 published viral clones and from other ImmuneACCESS disease sequences. Through fastp at Q25 and MiXCR, TCRdb rebuilt clones from the public reads, retaining in-frame beta chains. Here each entry gathers all rows of one CDR3 protein and keeps the most common genes and DNA. The V and J calls and clone size come from TCRdb's table, not from the authors' own analysis. The sample records roughly 150,000 distinct CDR3 sequences, approximately 94% of which are singletons. The ten biggest clones cover roughly 0.2% of the sample.

Peripheral blood CD8+ and CD4+ T cells from healthy donors, Susac syndrome patients and multiple sclerosis patients were profiled by high-throughput TCR beta sequencing. The multiple sclerosis controls were treatment-naive patients who had stable or active relapsing-remitting disease and met the revised McDonald criteria. CD8+ TEMRA cells were enriched by FACS, while bulk CD8+ and CD4+ T cells were purified by magnetic negative isolation. Blood was collected in EDTA tubes and processed within 24 hours, with PBMCs isolated through density gradient centrifugation. PBMCs destined for TCR sequencing were cryopreserved in liquid nitrogen and later thawed in a 37 °C water bath. Purity of sorted or isolated CD4+, CD8+ and CD8+ TEMRA cells was at least 90%. The full study reports these points: The study acknowledged that relatively few individuals were included in the TCR sequencing and HLA analysis.

Per the germline V gene (reference sequence), MNHEY is the CDR1 and SMNVEV is the CDR2. The CDR3 starts with the cysteine, ends with the phenylalanine, and has 13 residues. Only the CDR3 portion is preserved as DNA: 39 bases, with reading frame beginning at the first base. V is cut by 3 bases and J by 0 bases, and the space between the germline ends is 5 bases. Sequenced material: CD8+ T cells from PBMCs. The rearranged segments are TRBV27 and TRBJ1-1; the D segment cannot be called with confidence. The TCR originated in a human donor with multiple sclerosis. At the DNA level, the sequence is TGTGCCAGCAGTTTCTTGTTGAACACTGAAGCTTTCTTT. Its product reads: CASSFLLNTEAFF.